These 3 T cell receptor beta chains originate from one sample sequenced in a study of cytomegalovirus exposure and HLA in healthy donors. The PCR ran on 60 Vbeta and 13 Jbeta primers. The method was immunoSEQ multiplex PCR; TCRdb's version includes in-frame clones alone and lacks a portion of them. The data contain 180,000 or so clones, approximately 85% of them singletons. The sequenced sample was PBMCs. The receptors originated from a young man in good health and CMV-seropositive.

V and J are TRBV6-5 and TRBJ2-5; D gene unclear. Per the germline V gene, CDR1 is MNHEY and CDR2 is SVGAGI. Trimming pared 1 base from V and 2 bases from J, leaving 5 bases between. The CDR3 covers 13 residues. CDR3: CASSYLSQETQYF. CDR3 bases: TGTGCCAGCAGTTACTTATCGCAAGAGACCCAGTACTTC.

This chain joins TRBV19 and TRBJ1-2; 8 nucleotides agree with TRBD1. The CDR3 has 16 residues. The junction had 13 bases not matched to a gene; V was cut back by 6 bases and J by 4 bases. The V gene's germline CDR1 is LNHDA and CDR2 SQIVND (reference sequence). The CDR3 coding sequence is TGTGCCAGTAGCTTACGGGGACAGGACCTTCTCTATGGCTACACCTTC. Protein: CASSLRGQDLLYGYTF.

This clone was seen a few times. The chain has TRBV28 and TRBJ1-4, with 7 bases fitting TRBD1. The CDR3 length is 12 residues. Germline CDR1 and CDR2: MDHEN and SYDVKM. V dropped 8 bases and J dropped 5; count of bases not matched to a gene: 2. CDR3 bases: TGTGCCAGCGGACAGGAGAATGAAAAACTGTTTTTT. Its protein product is CASGQENEKLFF.